The 22 T cell receptor beta chains below all came from one sample that was sequenced in a study of regulatory T cells in long-lasting Graves disease. As for time point: persistent/refractory GD, antithyroid drugs over 5 years with positive TRAb. PBMCs were the source of the RNA used for TCR sequencing. Construction of TCR beta libraries relied on iRepertoire HTBI primers and on Arm-PCR targeting CDR3 regions. TCRdb reprocessed the multiplex PCR reads via MiXCR and lists one record per CDR3 protein. This sample carries 600,000 to 850,000 distinct CDR3 sequences, around 30% of them seen once, and the ten largest clones take under 55%. Here the sequenced sample was peripheral blood mononuclear cells (PBMCs), taken when the disease was refractory, from a patient treated with antithyroid drugs. These receptor sequences come from a female donor with Graves disease.

In this sample, this clonotype turned up many times. The chain is built from TRBV2 and TRBJ1-2; 8 bases agree with TRBD1. The CDR3 is made up of 15 amino acids. The junction had 5 bases not matched to a gene; V was cut back by 3 bases and J by 2 bases. The V gene's germline CDR1 is SNHLY and CDR2 FYNNEI. Here the CDR3 reads CASSDDRQGNYGYTF. CDR3 coding DNA: TGTGCCAGCAGTGACGATAGACAGGGGAACTATGGCTACACCTTC. Complete variable domain (other parts from reference TRBV2 and TRBJ1-2): EPEVTQTPSHQVTQMGQEVILRCVPISNHLYFYWYRQILGQKVEFLVSFYNNEISEKSEIFDDQFSVERPDGSNFTLKIRSTKLEDSAMYFCASSDDRQGNYGYTFGSGTRLTVV.

V usage is TRBV28 and J usage is TRBJ1-1, with D hard to call. Germline CDR1 is MDHEN and CDR2 is SYDVKM. V was shortened by 6 bases and J by 4 bases, with 15 bases between the two germline ends. The CDR3 has 14 residues. CDR3 loop: CASSRSNRGTEAFF. The CDR3, as DNA: TGTGCCAGCAGCCGGTCGAACAGAGGCACTGAAGCTTTCTTT.

The chain joins TRBV28 to TRBJ1-4, with 8 bases aligning to TRBD1. The CDR3 spans 15 residues. In germline, CDR1 is MDHEN, CDR2 SYDVKM. V shed 5 bases, J shed 10 bases, and the junction held 12 bases outside the gene matches. The DNA for the CDR3 is TGTGCCAGCAGTGTGGAGACAGGGGCCCACGTAAAACTGTTTTTT. Translating gives CASSVETGAHVKLFF.

The chain joins TRBV6-5 to TRBJ1-2; 7 bases fit TRBD1. The CDR3 is 16 amino acids. Looked up from germline, CDR1 is MNHEY and CDR2 is SVGAGI. The ends lost 0 bases at V and 0 bases at J; junction bases unmatched: 4. The CDR3 DNA reads as TGTGCCAGCAGTTACTCTGGGACAGAAGCTAACTATGGCTACACCTTC. This codes for CASSYSGTEANYGYTF.

This chain links TRBV29-1 with TRBJ2-5, with TRBD1 matching 7 bases. After removal of 5 bases from V and 6 bases from J, the junction contained 3 bases not matched to a gene. CDR1 is SQVTM, CDR2 ANQGSEA, per germline. This CDR3 region has 11 residues. The CDR3 DNA follows: TGCAGCGTTAACAGGGGAAAGACCCAGTACTTC. Residues: CSVNRGKTQYF.

The rearrangement links TRBV3-1 to TRBJ2-7; no reliable D call. V gave up 3 bases and J gave up 0 bases, with 12 bases separating them. The CDR3 spans 15 residues. Germline V gene lookup returns CDR1 LGHDT and CDR2 YNNKEL (reference sequence). The CDR3 spells CASSQDLASSYEQYF. Here the CDR3 DNA reads TGTGCCAGCAGCCAGGATCTTGCTAGCTCCTACGAGCAGTACTTC.

V is TRBV27 and J is TRBJ2-5; 10 bases are shared with TRBD1. The germline V gene encodes CDR1 MNHEY and CDR2 SMNVEV (reference sequence). The CDR3 has 14 residues. Trimming took 6 bases from V and 2 from J; bases not matched to a gene: 3. Written as DNA, the CDR3 is TGTGCCAGCAGATGGACAGGGGGACAAGAGACCCAGTACTTC. Translated: CASRWTGGQETQYF.

This clonotype has a handful of counts. The chain uses TRBV18 and TRBJ1-1; no clear D. The CDR3 runs 14 residues. V was cut by 4 bases and J by 1 base, with 10 bases left in between. CDR1 and CDR2 (germline): KGHSH, LQKENI. The DNA of the CDR3 is TGTGCCAGCTCACAAGCGATCCGGAACACTGAAGCTTTCTTT. Its translation is CASSQAIRNTEAFF.

Turning to this clonotype: A read error may account for a junction end that differs from germline. The chain uses TRBV5-1 and TRBJ2-5; D gene ambiguous. The CDR3 is 13 residues long. Germline-derived CDR1 and CDR2 are SGHRS and YFSETQ. DNA for the CDR3: TGTGCCAGCAGCTTGGACGATCAAGAGACCCAGTACTTC. This gives the protein CASSLDDQETQYF.

In DNA, the CDR3 is TGCGCCAGCAGCGGGACAGGGAGGAATGAAAAACTGTTTTTT. It encodes CASSGTGRNEKLFF. The chain joins TRBV5-1 to TRBJ1-4; 9 nucleotides agree with TRBD1. J lost 5 bases, V lost 4 bases, and 3 bases had no gene match. This CDR3 contains 14 residues. From germline, CDR1 is SGHRS and CDR2 YFSETQ.

This clonotype turned up a few times. The rearrangement links TRBV6-2 or TRBV6-3 to TRBJ2-7; unclear D gene. V was pared by 0 bases and J by 2 bases, with 8 bases between. The CDR3 runs 14 residues. Germline V lookup: CDR1 MNHEY, CDR2 SVGEGT. The DNA for the CDR3 is TGTGCCAGCAGTTACTCGATACACACCTACGAGCAGTACTTC. Encoded protein: CASSYSIHTYEQYF.

The chain has TRBV7-2 and TRBJ2-5, with D possibly being TRBD2 (6 bases). Per germline, CDR1 SGHTA and CDR2 FQGNSA. This CDR3 has 14 residues. V was trimmed by 3 bases and J by 2 bases, leaving 10 bases between them. The CDR3 coding sequence is TGTGCCAGCAGCTTCCTAGCGCCTCAAGAGACCCAGTACTTC. Translation gives CASSFLAPQETQYF.

The chain carries TRBV28 and TRBJ1-4, with D possibly TRBD1 on 5 matching bases. V was clipped by 10 bases and J by 7 bases, with 16 bases between them. Germline assignment: CDR1 MDHEN and CDR2 SYDVKM. The CDR3 is made up of 13 amino acids. This CDR3 is CATGLTEGEKLFF. The CDR3 DNA reads TGTGCCACGGGACTGACTGAGGGTGAAAAACTGTTTTTT. The variable domain in full, with the rest retrieved from reference TRBV28 and TRBJ1-4, is DVKVTQSSRYLVKRTGEKVFLECVQDMDHENMFWYRQDPGLGLRLIYFSYDVKMKEKGDIPEGYSVSREKKERFSLILESASTNQTSMYLCATGLTEGEKLFFGSGTQLSVL.

Only a few counts were recorded for this clonotype. The chain has TRBV27 and TRBJ2-7, with 9 bases aligning to TRBD2. Germline V gene data show CDR1 as MNHEY and CDR2 as SMNVEV (reference sequence). The V segment lost 6 bases and the J segment 9 bases; nucleotides outside the gene matches: 15. The CDR3 is 15 amino acids. The CDR3 DNA reads as TGTGCCAGCAGGGGAACGGGGACTAGCCGGCGAGCGCAGTACTTC. It is translated as CASRGTGTSRRAQYF.

The chain links TRBV6-1 to TRBJ1-5, with 7 positions matching TRBD1. The germline V gene encodes CDR1 MNHNS and CDR2 SASEGT. This CDR3 has 15 amino acids. V was pared by 4 bases and J by 6 bases, with 9 bases of the junction left unmatched. In DNA form, the CDR3 reads TGTGCCAGCAGTGGGGACAGACTATCGGCTCAGCCCCAGCATTTT. Its translation is CASSGDRLSAQPQHF.

This chain uses TRBV15 with TRBJ1-4; the match to TRBD1 covers 7 bases. CDR3 length equals 14 residues. Trimming at V came to 3 bases and at J to 3 bases, leaving 1 base not matched to a gene. CDR1 is LNHNV and CDR2 is YYDKDF in the germline V gene (reference sequence). CDR3 residues: CATSRGQSNEKLFF. DNA for the CDR3: TGTGCCACCAGCAGGGGACAGTCTAATGAAAAACTGTTTTTT.

The genes are TRBV11-2 and TRBJ2-5, with 7 bases identical to TRBD2. Germline-derived CDR1 and CDR2 are SGHAT and FQNNGV. The V segment lost 5 bases and the J segment 2 bases; nucleotides outside the gene matches: 5. The CDR3 consists of 14 residues. The CDR3 reads CASSPLAPQETQYF. As DNA, the CDR3 is TGTGCCAGCAGCCCACTAGCGCCTCAAGAGACCCAGTACTTC.

V gene TRBV20-1 combines with J gene TRBJ2-7, with 10 bases identical to TRBD2. This CDR3 is built from 15 residues. The ends lost 3 bases at V and 2 bases at J; junction bases unmatched: 7. From germline, CDR1 is DFQATT and CDR2 SNEGSKA (reference sequence). As DNA, the CDR3 is TGCAGTGCTAGGGCCTTAGCGGGAGGTCCCTACGAGCAGTACTTC. It specifies CSARALAGGPYEQYF.

This chain uses TRBV27 with TRBJ2-7; the D is unclear. V lost 6 bases and J 2 bases, leaving 11 bases between the germline ends. The CDR3 extends over 13 amino acids. Germline values: CDR1 MNHEY, CDR2 SMNVEV (reference sequence). For the CDR3, the DNA is TGTGCCAGCAGCTCAGTGTCCGCCTACGAGCAGTACTTC. As protein: CASSSVSAYEQYF.

This clonotype was observed a handful of times. The chain employs TRBV11-3 and TRBJ2-7; 8 nucleotides align to TRBD2. Trimming cost V 5 bases and J 7 bases; bases outside gene matches: 13. Germline assignment: CDR1 SGHNT and CDR2 YENEEA. This CDR3 region has 15 residues. For the CDR3, the DNA is TGTGCCAGCAGCCCGAGGGGTAGCGGGGCCTGGGAGCAGTACTTC. Translation: CASSPRGSGAWEQYF.

This clonotype was counted ten times or more. J is TRBJ2-5 and V is TRBV2, with D perhaps TRBD1 or TRBD2 (7 bases each). Germline CDR1 reads SNHLY; CDR2 reads FYNNEI. V was clipped by 6 bases and J by 2 bases, with 16 bases between them. The CDR3 sequence is 15 residues long. CDR3 amino acids: CASRGGDSVQETQYF. CDR3 coding DNA: TGTGCCAGCAGGGGGGGGGACAGCGTTCAAGAGACCCAGTACTTC.

This chain uses TRBV19 with TRBJ2-7; no clear D. V shed 2 bases and J shed 3 bases, with 8 bases lying between them. The germline CDR1 and CDR2 sequences are LNHDA and SQIVND (reference sequence). The CDR3 runs 13 residues. The DNA of the CDR3 is TGTGCCAGTAGTATATTCGGCAGCTACGAGCAGTACTTC. Translated, it gives CASSIFGSYEQYF.